The entry below gives a single TCR beta chain sequence along with its context. The target of this receptor is not known. It has no much larger one-base neighbor in the sample; base qualities were not kept. The immunoSEQ Assay, a bias-controlled multiplex PCR, was used to amplify TCRbeta CDR3 regions from genomic DNA. Per the authors' processing: Nucleated cell counts per sample were estimated from amplification of reference gene primers within the assay. To quantify the absolute abundance of each unique TCRbeta CDR3 rearrangement, sequence reads were collapsed and filtered. For each sample, productive Simpson clonality was calculated by taking the square root of Simpson's diversity index across productive rearrangements. TCRdb mirrors the immuneACCESS table, restricted to in-frame sequences. Some clones are absent from its copies; in checked studies, under half trace to an unresolved V gene, and the reason for the others is unknown. The D gene and trimming were derived from the DNA, and the V and J assignments and clone size from that table. Recorded for this sample are just under 350,000 clones; over 70% of them occurred a single time. The ten most abundant clones make up under 3% of the sample.

The collaborating institutions used their own protocols to collect whole blood in K2EDTA tubes. For TCRbeta analysis, collaborator samples were shipped as frozen whole blood, as isolated PBMCs, or as DNA extracted from either sample type. These data originate in a study of blood T cell repertoires in COVID-19 (TCRdb year 2020). Some background on the complete study: The collaborator samples originated in the United States, Italy and Spain and spanned the acute and convalescent phases of COVID-19. The prospective study material was composed of cDNA or gDNA derived from T cells, B-cell-depleted T cells, or PBMCs. Deeply sampled blood TCRbeta repertoires from subjects exposed to, actively infected with, or recovered from COVID-19 were included in the dataset. The repertoires were made available in a free public database intended to serve as a resource for research on the immune response to SARS-CoV-2. Samples came from the ongoing ImmuneRACE study (first 160 participants) plus 1,254 subjects from 6 global collaborators. Nearly every sample came with metadata listing a de-identified subject ID, COVID-19 status, age in years and sex. Where HLA class I and class II types were available, the types were taken from metadata supplied by the sample provider, not from assay-based typing.

What the research found in general, with its limitations: How much clinical and demographic metadata was included differed by source and by participant, and the metadata was provided uncurated.

Looking up the germline V gene yields CDR1 ENHRY and CDR2 SYGVKD. There are 18 amino acids in the CDR3, from cysteine to phenylalanine inclusive. The retained sequence is limited to the CDR3, 54 bases, with the frame set at the first base. Trimming at the junction amounts to 5 bases on V and 0 bases on J, and the germline ends lie 23 bases apart. The receptor was derived from a man aged 30 to 39 with active or convalescent COVID-19. The sample was peripheral blood. The V gene is TRBV10-3 and the J gene is TRBJ2-7; the D segment could be TRBD2, given 6 matching bases. In nucleotide form, the sequence is TGTGCCATCAGTATTACCTCTAGAACTAGCACTAACTCCTACGAGCAGTACTTC. This translates into CAISITSRTSTNSYEQYF.